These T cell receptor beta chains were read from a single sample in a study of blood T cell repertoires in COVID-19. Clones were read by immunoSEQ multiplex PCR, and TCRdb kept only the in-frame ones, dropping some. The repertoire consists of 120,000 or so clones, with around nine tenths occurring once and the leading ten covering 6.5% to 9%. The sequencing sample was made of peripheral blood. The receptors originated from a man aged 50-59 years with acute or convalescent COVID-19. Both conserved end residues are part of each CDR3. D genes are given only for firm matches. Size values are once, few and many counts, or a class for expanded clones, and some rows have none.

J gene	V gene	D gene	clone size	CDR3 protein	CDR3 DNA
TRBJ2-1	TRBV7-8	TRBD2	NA	CASSYLTSGRWGNEQFF	TGTGCCAGCAGCTATTTGACTAGCGGGAGGTGGGGCAATGAGCAGTTCTTC
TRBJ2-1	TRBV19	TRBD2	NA	CASSGTSGKGSYNEQFF	TGTGCCAGTTCTGGGACTAGCGGGAAGGGCTCCTACAATGAGCAGTTCTTC
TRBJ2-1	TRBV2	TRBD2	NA	CASIGWASGAQYYNEQFF	TGTGCCAGCATCGGGTGGGCTAGCGGGGCCCAATACTACAATGAGCAGTTCTTC
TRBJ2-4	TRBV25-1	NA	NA	CASSDRQAAQYF	TGTGCCAGCAGTGATCGACAAGCTGCTCAGTACTTC
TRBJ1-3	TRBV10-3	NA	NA	CATYSGNTIYF	TGTGCCACCTACTCTGGAAACACCATATATTTT
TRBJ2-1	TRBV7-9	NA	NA	CASSDPSSAYSYNEQFF	TGTGCCAGCAGCGACCCGTCTAGCGCCTACTCCTACAATGAGCAGTTCTTC
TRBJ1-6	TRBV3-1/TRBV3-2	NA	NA	CASSQGPQYNSPLHF	TGTGCCAGCAGCCAAGGGCCACAGTATAATTCACCCCTCCACTTT
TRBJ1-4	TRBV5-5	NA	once	CASSRTVTNEKLFF	TGTGCCAGCAGCCGGACAGTAACTAATGAAAAACTGTTTTTT
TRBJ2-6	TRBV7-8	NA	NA	CASSSSLSGANVLTF	TGTGCCAGCAGCTCGAGTCTCTCTGGGGCCAACGTCCTGACTTTC
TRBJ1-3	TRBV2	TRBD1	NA	CASAERTGGDGNTIYF	TGTGCCAGCGCCGAAAGGACAGGGGGCGATGGAAACACCATATATTTT
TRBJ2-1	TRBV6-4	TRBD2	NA	CASSPLAGGYNEQFF	TGTGCCAGCAGTCCCCTAGCGGGAGGGTACAATGAGCAGTTCTTC
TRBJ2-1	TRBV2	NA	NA	CASSEALRPLLEQFF	TGTGCCAGCAGTGAAGCGCTTCGCCCCCTCCTAGAGCAGTTCTTC
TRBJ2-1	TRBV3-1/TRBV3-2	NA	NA	CASSQVRSNEQFF	TGTGCCAGCAGCCAAGTCCGTAGCAATGAGCAGTTCTTC
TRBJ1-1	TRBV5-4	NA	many	CASSPSPGNTEAFF	TGTGCCAGCAGCCCGTCGCCAGGGAACACTGAAGCTTTCTTT
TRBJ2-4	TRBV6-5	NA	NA	CASSYSDSNFQYF	TGTGCCAGCAGTTACTCGGACAGTAACTTTCAGTACTTC
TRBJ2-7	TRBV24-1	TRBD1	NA	CATSESQGARQYF	TGTGCCACCAGTGAGTCACAGGGGGCGCGGCAGTACTTC
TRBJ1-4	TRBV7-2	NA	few	CASSLGGGRAELFF	TGTGCCAGCAGCTTAGGGGGGGGCCGAGCGGAACTGTTTTTT
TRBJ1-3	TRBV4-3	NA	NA	CASSQDRLNSGNTIYF	TGCGCCAGCAGCCAAGATCGGTTAAACTCTGGAAACACCATATATTTT
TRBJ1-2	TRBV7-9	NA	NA	CASSLAPQGGYTF	TGTGCCAGCAGCCTCGCCCCCCAGGGAGGCTACACCTTC
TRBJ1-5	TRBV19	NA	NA	CASSTGAGGNQPQHF	TGTGCCAGTAGCACTGGGGCAGGGGGCAATCAGCCCCAGCATTTT
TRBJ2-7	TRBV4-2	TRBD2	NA	CASSPSGSSYEQYF	TGTGCCAGCAGCCCCAGCGGGAGCTCCTACGAGCAGTACTTC
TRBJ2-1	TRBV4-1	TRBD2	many	CASSQEGGSGGEQFF	TGCGCCAGCAGCCAAGAAGGCGGGAGTGGGGGTGAGCAGTTCTTC
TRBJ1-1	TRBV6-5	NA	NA	CASRIPTGRDTEAFF	TGTGCCAGCAGAATCCCTACAGGGAGGGACACTGAAGCTTTCTTT
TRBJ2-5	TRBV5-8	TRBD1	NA	CASSFNRDSEETQYF	TGTGCCAGCAGCTTTAACCGGGACAGCGAGGAGACCCAGTACTTC
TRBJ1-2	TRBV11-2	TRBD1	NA	CASSLGRGHGYTF	TGTGCCAGCAGCTTAGGCAGGGGGCATGGCTACACCTTC
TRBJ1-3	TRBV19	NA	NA	CASTIQGGSGNTIYF	TGTGCCAGTACCATTCAGGGAGGCTCTGGAAACACCATATATTTT
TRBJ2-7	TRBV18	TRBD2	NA	CASSPQFIPGTSGFSYEQYF	TGTGCCAGCTCACCACAATTTATCCCCGGGACTAGCGGGTTCTCCTACGAGCAGTACTTC
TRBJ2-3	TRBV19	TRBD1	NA	CASTTDREGIDTQYF	TGTGCCAGTACTACGGACAGGGAAGGAATTGATACGCAGTATTTT
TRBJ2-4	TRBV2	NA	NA	CASTPTGEGAKNIQYF	TGTGCCAGCACTCCGACGGGGGAAGGAGCCAAAAACATTCAGTACTTC
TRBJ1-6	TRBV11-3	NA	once	CASSPTGPNNSPLHF	TGTGCCAGCAGCCCGACAGGCCCCAATAATTCACCCCTCCACTTT
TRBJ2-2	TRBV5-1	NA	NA	CASKQGLNTGELFF	TGCGCCAGCAAGCAGGGGCTGAACACCGGGGAGCTGTTTTTT
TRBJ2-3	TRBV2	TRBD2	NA	CASRNSGSSITQYF	TGTGCCAGCAGAAATAGCGGGAGCAGCATCACGCAGTATTTT
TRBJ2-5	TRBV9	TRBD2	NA	CASSGLLAGGETQYF	TGTGCCAGCAGCGGTTTGCTAGCGGGAGGAGAGACCCAGTACTTC